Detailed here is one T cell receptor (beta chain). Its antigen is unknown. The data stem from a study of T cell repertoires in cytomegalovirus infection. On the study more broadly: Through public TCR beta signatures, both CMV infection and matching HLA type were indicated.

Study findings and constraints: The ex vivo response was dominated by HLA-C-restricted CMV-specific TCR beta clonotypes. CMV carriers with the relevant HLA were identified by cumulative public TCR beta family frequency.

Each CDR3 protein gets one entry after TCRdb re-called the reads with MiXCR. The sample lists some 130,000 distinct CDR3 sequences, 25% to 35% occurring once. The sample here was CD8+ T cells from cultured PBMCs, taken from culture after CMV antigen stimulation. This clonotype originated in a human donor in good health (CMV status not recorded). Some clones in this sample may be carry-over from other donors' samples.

DNA for the CDR3: TGTGCCAGCAGTGACTCATCTGGGGCCACTGAAGCTTTCTTT. Protein: CASSDSSGATEAFF. The chain couples TRBV6-4 to TRBJ1-1; tentatively, D is TRBD1 (5 bases). The CDR3 is 14 residues long. Trimming stripped 0 bases from V and 4 bases from J, with 9 bases between. Germline assignment: CDR1 MRHNA and CDR2 SNTAGT.